This TCR beta chain was sequenced in a study of OX40 agonist ivuxolimab in advanced cancers. Trimming took 1 base from V and 4 from J, leaving 10 bases between them. The CDR3 has 14 residues. Germline V gene lookup returns CDR1 MNHNS and CDR2 SASEGT. Notes on the study in general: Clonal expansion in partial responders at 0.1-3.0 mg/kg ranked among the lowest.

This table comes from immunoSEQ multiplex PCR, and its TCRdb copy is limited to in-frame clones, with some not included. The sample contains some 43,000 clones, around 86% of which appear only once. This clone was detected a few times. The antigen is unknown. The starting material was CD4+ or CD8+ T cells sorted from blood, obtained in a trial of the OX40 agonist ivuxolimab. This clonotype was obtained from an adult with an advanced solid tumor such as melanoma, head and neck, liver or kidney cancer. This rearrangement joins TRBV6-1 to TRBJ1-2; D is perhaps TRBD1 (5 bases). Here the CDR3 DNA reads TGTGCCAGCAGTGAAGTTGGTGGGGGCTATGGCTACACCTTC. It codes for CASSEVGGGYGYTF.